A selection of T cell receptor beta chains follows, all from one sample in a study of shared clonotypes between healthy human individuals. Assay: immunoSEQ multiplex PCR; the TCRdb copy retains only in-frame clones and omits some. In the table there are millions of clones, just over 90% of which are singletons. The sequenced material came from naive CD4+ T cells sorted from blood. These receptors were collected from a young man in good health. The CDR3 runs from the conserved cysteine through the conserved F or W. D genes are given only for firm matches. Size is stated for part of the rows, as once, few or many counts, or as a class when the clone is expanded.

D gene: NA
J gene: TRBJ2-7
V gene: TRBV7-2
clone size: NA
CDR3 DNA: TGTGCCAGCAGCTTAATGATTGGGTACTACGAGCAGTACTTC
CDR3 protein: CASSLMIGYYEQYF

D gene: NA
J gene: TRBJ2-7
V gene: TRBV29-1
clone size: NA
CDR3 DNA: TGCAGCGTTTGGTATGGGGGTTACGAGCAGTACTTC
CDR3 protein: CSVWYGGYEQYF

D gene: NA
J gene: TRBJ2-7
V gene: TRBV9
clone size: NA
CDR3 DNA: TGTGCCAGCAGCGTAGCCCCCAACAACGAGCAGTACTTC
CDR3 protein: CASSVAPNNEQYF

D gene: TRBD2
J gene: TRBJ2-2
V gene: TRBV9
clone size: NA
CDR3 DNA: TGTGCCAGCAGCGTTGCTAGCGGCACCGGGGAGCTGTTTTTT
CDR3 protein: CASSVASGTGELFF

D gene: NA
J gene: TRBJ2-4
V gene: TRBV7-2
clone size: NA
CDR3 DNA: TGTGCCAGCAGCATAGGGACAGCCAAAAACATTCAGTACTTC
CDR3 protein: CASSIGTAKNIQYF

D gene: NA
J gene: TRBJ2-4
V gene: TRBV5-4
clone size: NA
CDR3 DNA: TGTGCCAGCAGTTTTGCGGGAGCCAAAAACATTCAGTACTTC
CDR3 protein: CASSFAGAKNIQYF

D gene: TRBD2
J gene: TRBJ2-3
V gene: TRBV10-3
clone size: NA
CDR3 DNA: TGTGCCACGGGGGGTGAGGGCACAGATACGCAGTATTTT
CDR3 protein: CATGGEGTDTQYF

D gene: NA
J gene: TRBJ1-6
V gene: TRBV6-5
clone size: NA
CDR3 DNA: TGTGCCAGCAGTTGGCAGCGGAATTCACCCCTCCACTTT
CDR3 protein: CASSWQRNSPLHF

D gene: NA
J gene: TRBJ1-1
V gene: TRBV29-1
clone size: few
CDR3 DNA: TGCAGCGTTTCACAGGGGAACACTGAAGCTTTCTTT
CDR3 protein: CSVSQGNTEAFF

D gene: NA
J gene: TRBJ1-5
V gene: TRBV6-1
clone size: NA
CDR3 DNA: TGTGCCAGCGGGGAAGAGGGCGGTCAGCCCCAGCATTTT
CDR3 protein: CASGEEGGQPQHF

D gene: NA
J gene: TRBJ1-1
V gene: TRBV11-2
clone size: NA
CDR3 DNA: TGTGCCAGCCACAGGACACAGGGTTTGCGAGCTTTCTTT
CDR3 protein: CASHRTQGLRAFF

D gene: TRBD2
J gene: TRBJ2-3
V gene: TRBV6-1
clone size: NA
CDR3 DNA: TGTGCCAGCAGTGAAATAGCTAGCGGGACTGACACAGATACGCAGTATTTT
CDR3 protein: CASSEIASGTDTDTQYF

D gene: NA
J gene: TRBJ2-7
V gene: TRBV6-5
clone size: NA
CDR3 DNA: TGTGCCAGCAGGGGACAAGAGAGTCCCTACGAGCAGTACTTC
CDR3 protein: CASRGQESPYEQYF

D gene: TRBD1
J gene: TRBJ1-2
V gene: TRBV9
clone size: NA
CDR3 DNA: TGTGCCAGCAGCTCTCAAAGGACAGGGGATGGCTACACCTTC
CDR3 protein: CASSSQRTGDGYTF

D gene: TRBD2
J gene: TRBJ2-2
V gene: TRBV19
clone size: NA
CDR3 DNA: TGTGCCAGTAGTATAGGAGCGGGAGGGCCCTACGGGGAGCTGTTTTTT
CDR3 protein: CASSIGAGGPYGELFF

D gene: TRBD2
J gene: TRBJ2-7
V gene: TRBV27
clone size: NA
CDR3 DNA: TGTGCCAGCAGACCTTGGGCGCTAGCGGGGGGAAGCTCCTACGAGCAGTACTTC
CDR3 protein: CASRPWALAGGSSYEQYF

D gene: TRBD1
J gene: TRBJ1-6
V gene: TRBV14
clone size: NA
CDR3 DNA: TGTGCCAGCAGCCACAGGGGGCCGGGGTCACCCCTCCACTTT
CDR3 protein: CASSHRGPGSPLHF

D gene: NA
J gene: TRBJ2-5
V gene: TRBV18
clone size: NA
CDR3 DNA: TGTGCCAGCTCATTCGGGGAGCGGGAGACCCAGTACTTC
CDR3 protein: CASSFGERETQYF

D gene: NA
J gene: TRBJ2-5
V gene: TRBV9
clone size: NA
CDR3 DNA: TGTGCCAGCAGCGTAGTACCTGGAGATGGGACCCAGTACTTC
CDR3 protein: CASSVVPGDGTQYF

D gene: NA
J gene: TRBJ2-2
V gene: TRBV4-3
clone size: NA
CDR3 DNA: TGCGCCAGCAGCCGACCCCCGGAACAGGGAGGGACCGGGGAGCTGTTTTTT
CDR3 protein: CASSRPPEQGGTGELFF

D gene: NA
J gene: TRBJ2-1
V gene: TRBV28
clone size: NA
CDR3 DNA: TGTGCCAGCAACCCCCCCACCGGGACTTACAATGAGCAGTTCTTC
CDR3 protein: CASNPPTGTYNEQFF

D gene: TRBD1
J gene: TRBJ1-6
V gene: TRBV2
clone size: NA
CDR3 DNA: TGTGCCAGCAGTGCCGACAGGGGGGATTCACCCCTCCACTTT
CDR3 protein: CASSADRGDSPLHF

D gene: NA
J gene: TRBJ2-7
V gene: TRBV6-1
clone size: NA
CDR3 DNA: TGTGCCAGCAGTGAACAGCTCATCTACGAGCAGTACTTC
CDR3 protein: CASSEQLIYEQYF

D gene: NA
J gene: TRBJ2-7
V gene: TRBV19
clone size: NA
CDR3 DNA: TGTGCCAGTAGTATAGATCACAGGGACGCGCAGTACTTC
CDR3 protein: CASSIDHRDAQYF

D gene: TRBD2
J gene: TRBJ2-2
V gene: TRBV19
clone size: NA
CDR3 DNA: TGTGCCAACCCGCACGGGAGGGACACCGGGGAGCTGTTTTTT
CDR3 protein: CANPHGRDTGELFF

D gene: NA
J gene: TRBJ2-5
V gene: TRBV2
clone size: NA
CDR3 DNA: TGTGCCAGCAGTGGAAGGTATAGTTCCGAGACCCAGTACTTC
CDR3 protein: CASSGRYSSETQYF

D gene: TRBD1
J gene: TRBJ1-2
V gene: TRBV19
clone size: NA
CDR3 DNA: TGTGCCAGTAGTATAGGGACAGGGTCCGGCTACACCTTC
CDR3 protein: CASSIGTGSGYTF

D gene: NA
J gene: TRBJ2-2
V gene: TRBV2
clone size: few
CDR3 DNA: TGTGCCAGCATAGAGACCGGGGAGCTGTTTTTT
CDR3 protein: CASIETGELFF

D gene: NA
J gene: TRBJ1-1
V gene: TRBV6-5
clone size: NA
CDR3 DNA: TGTGCCAGCAGACCCTACGGGCAGAACACTGAAGCTTTCTTT
CDR3 protein: CASRPYGQNTEAFF

D gene: NA
J gene: TRBJ1-5
V gene: TRBV18
clone size: NA
CDR3 DNA: TGTGCCAGCTCACCTCCCAATCAGCCCCAGCATTTT
CDR3 protein: CASSPPNQPQHF

D gene: NA
J gene: TRBJ1-5
V gene: TRBV18
clone size: NA
CDR3 DNA: TGTGCCAGCTCACCGGAGTGGGGGTCACCCCAGCATTTT
CDR3 protein: CASSPEWGSPQHF

D gene: TRBD1
J gene: TRBJ2-5
V gene: TRBV7-9
clone size: NA
CDR3 DNA: TGTGCCAGCAGCTTAGCATACAGGGGAAAGCAAGAGACCCAGTACTTC
CDR3 protein: CASSLAYRGKQETQYF

D gene: NA
J gene: TRBJ1-5
V gene: TRBV19
clone size: NA
CDR3 DNA: TGTGCCAGTAGTATAAGGGGCCGAAATCAGCCCCAGCATTTT
CDR3 protein: CASSIRGRNQPQHF

D gene: NA
J gene: TRBJ1-2
V gene: TRBV30
clone size: NA
CDR3 DNA: TGTGCCTGGAGTGTCCCCGGGCATGGCTACACCTTC
CDR3 protein: CAWSVPGHGYTF

D gene: TRBD1
J gene: TRBJ2-2
V gene: TRBV6-5
clone size: once
CDR3 DNA: TGTGCCAGCACCCAAGGGGACAGGGACACCGGGGAGCTGTTTTTT
CDR3 protein: CASTQGDRDTGELFF

D gene: NA
J gene: TRBJ2-5
V gene: TRBV10-1
clone size: NA
CDR3 DNA: TGCGCCAGCAGTGACCAAGGGACAAACAGTCAAGAGACCCAGTACTTC
CDR3 protein: CASSDQGTNSQETQYF

D gene: NA
J gene: TRBJ2-3
V gene: TRBV4-3
clone size: once
CDR3 DNA: TGCGCCAGCAGCCAAGATAAAATAGGCACAGATACGCAGTATTTT
CDR3 protein: CASSQDKIGTDTQYF

D gene: TRBD1
J gene: TRBJ1-2
V gene: TRBV7-2
clone size: few
CDR3 DNA: TGTGCCAGCAGCGGGGACAGGGGCTATGGCTACACCTTC
CDR3 protein: CASSGDRGYGYTF

D gene: NA
J gene: TRBJ2-1
V gene: TRBV18
clone size: NA
CDR3 DNA: TGTGCCAGCTCACCGCAGGACGAGCAGTTCTTC
CDR3 protein: CASSPQDEQFF

D gene: NA
J gene: TRBJ2-7
V gene: TRBV6-5
clone size: NA
CDR3 DNA: TGTGCCAGCAGTCGGGAAGGGAGTTTTCTCTACGAGCAGTACTTC
CDR3 protein: CASSREGSFLYEQYF

D gene: TRBD1
J gene: TRBJ1-2
V gene: TRBV30
clone size: few
CDR3 DNA: TGTGCCTGGGGACAGGGAGACTATGGCTACACCTTC
CDR3 protein: CAWGQGDYGYTF